This T cell receptor beta chain derives from a study of identical twins. Study-wide results and caveats: There is a chance that invariant MAIT and iNKT cells partially muddied zero-insertion analyses. Twins shared beta out-of-frame sequences in excess, but this excess was weaker.

V lost 0 bases and J lost 2, with 7 bases in between. Germline V gene data show CDR1 as DFQATT and CDR2 as SNEGSKA (reference sequence). The CDR3 contains 13 residues. Comment on this clonotype: Its target is unknown.

Using its own MiXCR run on the 5' RACE reads, TCRdb lists one record per CDR3 protein. Of about 250,000 distinct CDR3 sequences in the sample, 11% to 15% were seen once. Sequencing was done on a sample of memory (CD45RO+) T cells sorted from blood. This TCR was recovered from a woman under 30 in good health. The V gene is TRBV20-1, the J gene TRBJ1-2; D gene ambiguous. The CDR3 sequence is CSARDPVNYGYTF. CDR3 bases: TGCAGTGCTAGAGACCCGGTGAACTATGGCTACACCTTC.